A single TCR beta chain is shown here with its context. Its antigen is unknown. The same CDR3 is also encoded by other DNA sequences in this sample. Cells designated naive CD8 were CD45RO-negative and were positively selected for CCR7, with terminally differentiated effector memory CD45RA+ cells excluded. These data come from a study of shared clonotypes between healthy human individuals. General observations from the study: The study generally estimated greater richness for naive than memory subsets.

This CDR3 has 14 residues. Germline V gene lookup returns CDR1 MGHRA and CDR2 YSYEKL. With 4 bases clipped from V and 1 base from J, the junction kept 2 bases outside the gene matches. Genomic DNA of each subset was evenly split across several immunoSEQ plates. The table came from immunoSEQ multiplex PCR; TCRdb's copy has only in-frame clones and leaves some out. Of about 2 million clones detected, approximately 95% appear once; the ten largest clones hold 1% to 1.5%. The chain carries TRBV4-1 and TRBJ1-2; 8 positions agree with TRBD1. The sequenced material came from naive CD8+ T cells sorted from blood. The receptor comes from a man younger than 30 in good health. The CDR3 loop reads CASSPGQGNYGYTF. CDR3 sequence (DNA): TGCGCCAGCAGCCCTGGACAGGGTAACTATGGCTACACCTTC.